This T cell receptor (beta chain) was profiled in a study of blood T cells in healthy people across ages. General observations from the study: Calculation of diversity from one million T cells yielded estimates considered to be underestimates.

The CDR3 is made up of 13 amino acids. Germline V gives CDR1 MNHEY, CDR2 SVGAGI. With 4 bases clipped from V and 9 bases from J, the junction kept 8 bases outside the gene matches. Through a sample-barcoded 5' primer and a J-beta primer mix, a second PCR was run for roughly 7 to 12 cycles. Through a template-switch adaptor with 12 random nucleotides, each cDNA molecule received a tag. All samples gave at least 3 million CDR3-containing paired-end reads. TCRdb independently ran MiXCR on the 5' RACE reads; one entry per CDR3 protein. The data contain some 640,000 distinct CDR3 sequences, approximately 50% of them singletons. Regarding this clonotype: Its antigen is currently unknown.

Peripheral blood, roughly 9.3 milliliters per donor, was collected. This chain uses TRBV6-5 with TRBJ1-1; 7 nucleotides line up with TRBD1. The sample taken for sequencing was blood. This clonotype was sampled from a woman aged 55-69 years in good health. The CDR3 bases are TGTGCCAGCAGTTTTTTCACAGGGGCGCAAGCTTTCTTT. Protein sequence: CASSFFTGAQAFF.